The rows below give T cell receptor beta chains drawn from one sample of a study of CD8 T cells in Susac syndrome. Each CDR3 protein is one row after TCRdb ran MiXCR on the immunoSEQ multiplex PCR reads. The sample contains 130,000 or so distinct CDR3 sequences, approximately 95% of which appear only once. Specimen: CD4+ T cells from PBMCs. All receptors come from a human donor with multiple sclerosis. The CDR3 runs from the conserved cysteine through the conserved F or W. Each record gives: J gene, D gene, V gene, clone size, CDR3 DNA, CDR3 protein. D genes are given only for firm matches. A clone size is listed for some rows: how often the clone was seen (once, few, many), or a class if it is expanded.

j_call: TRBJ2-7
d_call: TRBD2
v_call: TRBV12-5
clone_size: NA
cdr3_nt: TGTGCTAGTGGTTTACCACGACTAGCGGGAGTGTGGGAGCAGTACTTC
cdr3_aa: CASGLPRLAGVWEQYF

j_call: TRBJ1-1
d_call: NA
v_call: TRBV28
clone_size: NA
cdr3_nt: TGTGCCAGCTCCATGAACACTGAAGCTTTCTTT
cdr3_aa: CASSMNTEAFF

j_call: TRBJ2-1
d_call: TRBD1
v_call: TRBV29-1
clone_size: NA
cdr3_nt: TGCAGCGTTGGTGGGACAGCCAACAATGAGCAGTTCTTC
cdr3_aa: CSVGGTANNEQFF

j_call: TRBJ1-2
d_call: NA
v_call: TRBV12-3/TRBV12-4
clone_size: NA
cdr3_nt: TGTGCCAGCAGCGCCCTTCGTCGTGGCTACACCTTC
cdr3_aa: CASSALRRGYTF

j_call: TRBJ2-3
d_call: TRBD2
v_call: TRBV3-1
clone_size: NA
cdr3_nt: TGTGCCAGCAGCGAAACTAGCGGACTAAGCACAGATACGCAGTATTTT
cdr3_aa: CASSETSGLSTDTQYF

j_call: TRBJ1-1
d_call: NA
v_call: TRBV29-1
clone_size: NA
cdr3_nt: TGCAGCGTTGCGCGGGGGACGAACACTGAAGCTTTCTTT
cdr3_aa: CSVARGTNTEAFF

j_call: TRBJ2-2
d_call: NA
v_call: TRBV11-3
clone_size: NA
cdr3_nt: TGTGCCAGCAGCTTAGTTGCGCCCGGGGAGCTGTTTTTT
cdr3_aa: CASSLVAPGELFF

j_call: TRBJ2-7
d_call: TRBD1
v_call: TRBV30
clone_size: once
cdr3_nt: TGTGCCTGGGGGACAGGGGGAAGCTCCTACGAGCAGTACTTC
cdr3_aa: CAWGTGGSSYEQYF

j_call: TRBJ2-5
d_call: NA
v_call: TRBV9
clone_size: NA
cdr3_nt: TGTGCCAGCAGCGCCGGACAAACCCAAGAGACCCAGTACTTC
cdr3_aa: CASSAGQTQETQYF

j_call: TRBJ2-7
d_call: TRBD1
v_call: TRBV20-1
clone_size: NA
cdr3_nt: TGCAGTGCTAGTAGGCACAGGGGGTCCTACGAGCAGTACTTC
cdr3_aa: CSASRHRGSYEQYF

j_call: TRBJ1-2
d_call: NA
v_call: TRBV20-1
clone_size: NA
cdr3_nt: TGCAGTGCTAGAGATTTTATTGGCTATGGCTACACCTTC
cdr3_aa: CSARDFIGYGYTF

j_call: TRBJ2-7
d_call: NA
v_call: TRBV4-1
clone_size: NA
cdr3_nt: TGCGCCAGCAGCCAAGAAGGATTGTACGAGCAGTACTTC
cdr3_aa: CASSQEGLYEQYF

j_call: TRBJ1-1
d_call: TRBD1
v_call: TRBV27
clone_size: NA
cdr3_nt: TGTGCCAGCAGTTTCGGGACAGGATGGAACACTGAAGCTTTCTTT
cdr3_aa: CASSFGTGWNTEAFF

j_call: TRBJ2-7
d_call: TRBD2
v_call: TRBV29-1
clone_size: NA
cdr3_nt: TGCAGCGTTATGGGGGAAGCGGGAGTCCACGAGCAGTACTTC
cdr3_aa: CSVMGEAGVHEQYF

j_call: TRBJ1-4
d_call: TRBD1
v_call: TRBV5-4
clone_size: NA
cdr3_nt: TGTGCCAGCAGCCCGGGGACAGGGGGGGAGGAAAAACTGTTTTTT
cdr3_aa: CASSPGTGGEEKLFF

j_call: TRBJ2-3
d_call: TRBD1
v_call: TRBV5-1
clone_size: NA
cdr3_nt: TGCGCCAGCAGCGCGGGGACAGGGAGAGATACGCAGTATTTT
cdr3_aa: CASSAGTGRDTQYF

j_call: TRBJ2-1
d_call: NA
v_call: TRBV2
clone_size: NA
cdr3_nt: TGTGCCTGGCGACGTTACTCCTACAATGAGCAGTTCTTC
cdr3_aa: CAWRRYSYNEQFF

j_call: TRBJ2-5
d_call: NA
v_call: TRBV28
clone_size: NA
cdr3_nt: TGTGCCAGCAGTTTAGTTAGCTGGGAGACCCAGTACTTC
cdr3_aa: CASSLVSWETQYF

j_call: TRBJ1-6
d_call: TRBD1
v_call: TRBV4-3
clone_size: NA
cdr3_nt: TGCGCCAGCAGCCCCGGACAGGGGGTGGCTAATTCACCCCTCCACTTT
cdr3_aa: CASSPGQGVANSPLHF

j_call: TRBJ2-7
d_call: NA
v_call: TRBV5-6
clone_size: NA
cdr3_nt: TGTGCCAGCAGCTTGGTGTCTCCGTCGGCCGAGCAGTACTTC
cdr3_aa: CASSLVSPSAEQYF

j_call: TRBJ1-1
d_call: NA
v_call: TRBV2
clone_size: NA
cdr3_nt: TGTGCCAGCCGGAAAGAGGTAGTCAACACTGAAGCTTTCTTT
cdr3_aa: CASRKEVVNTEAFF

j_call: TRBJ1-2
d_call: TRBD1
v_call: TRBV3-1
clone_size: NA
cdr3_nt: TGTGCCAGCAGGGATGGGGGACAGGGAAGCGGCTATGGCTACACCTTC
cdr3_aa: CASRDGGQGSGYGYTF

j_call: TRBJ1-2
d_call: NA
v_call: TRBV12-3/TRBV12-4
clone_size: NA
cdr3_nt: TGTGCCAGCAGTTCTAAGGCCGGCAACTATGGCTACACCTTC
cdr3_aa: CASSSKAGNYGYTF

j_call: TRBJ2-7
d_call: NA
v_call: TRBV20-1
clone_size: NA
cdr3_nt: TGCAGTGCCGGCAGCTCCTCCTACGAGCAGTACTTC
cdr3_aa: CSAGSSSYEQYF

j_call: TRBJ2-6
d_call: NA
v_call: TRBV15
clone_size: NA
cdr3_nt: TGTGCCACCAGCAGAACCGGGCAGGGGATGGCTGGGGCCAACGTCCTGACTTTC
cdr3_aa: CATSRTGQGMAGANVLTF

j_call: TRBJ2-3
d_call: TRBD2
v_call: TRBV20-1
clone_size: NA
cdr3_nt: TGCAGTGCTAGAGATCCTCGGGGGGGCGTCTCAGATACGCAGTATTTT
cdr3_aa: CSARDPRGGVSDTQYF

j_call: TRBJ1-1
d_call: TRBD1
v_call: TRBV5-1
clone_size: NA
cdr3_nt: TGCGCCAGCAGCTCGCTCGACAGGGCCATGAACACTGAAGCTTTCTTT
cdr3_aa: CASSSLDRAMNTEAFF

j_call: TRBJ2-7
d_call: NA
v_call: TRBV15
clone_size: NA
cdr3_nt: TGTGCCACCAGCAGAGTTGGCCAGGGGACGTACGAGCAGTACTTC
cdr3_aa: CATSRVGQGTYEQYF

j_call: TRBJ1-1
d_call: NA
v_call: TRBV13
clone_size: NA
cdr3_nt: TGTGCCAGCAGCTTAGATAGTTTCGGAGTTCTGGGCGTGGCCGGGACTGAAGCTTTCTTT
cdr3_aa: CASSLDSFGVLGVAGTEAFF

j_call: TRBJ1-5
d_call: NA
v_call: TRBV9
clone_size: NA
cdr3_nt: TGTGCCAGCAGCGTAGGATCGGACCTTAGCAATCAGCCCCAGCATTTT
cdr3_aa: CASSVGSDLSNQPQHF

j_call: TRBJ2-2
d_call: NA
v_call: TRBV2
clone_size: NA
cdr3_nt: TGTGCCAGCAGTGAAGAGGGCAGGAGGACCGGGGAGCTGTTTTTT
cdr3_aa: CASSEEGRRTGELFF

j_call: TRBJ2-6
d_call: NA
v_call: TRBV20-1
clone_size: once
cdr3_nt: TGCAGTGCTCGCCTAGAGGCCAACGTCCTGACTTTC
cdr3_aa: CSARLEANVLTF

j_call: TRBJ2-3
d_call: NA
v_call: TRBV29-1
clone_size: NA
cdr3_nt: TGCAGCGTTGGAACAGTTGGCACAGATACGCAGTATTTT
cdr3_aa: CSVGTVGTDTQYF

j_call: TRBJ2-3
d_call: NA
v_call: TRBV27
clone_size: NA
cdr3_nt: TGTGCCAGCAGACGGGACTGGATGGGGGATACGCAGTATTTT
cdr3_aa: CASRRDWMGDTQYF

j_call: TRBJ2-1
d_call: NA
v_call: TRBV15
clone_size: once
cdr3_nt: TGTGCCACCAGCAGGGACGAGAGCGGTGAGCAGTTCTTC
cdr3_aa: CATSRDESGEQFF

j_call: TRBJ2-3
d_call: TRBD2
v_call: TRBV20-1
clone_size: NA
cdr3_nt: TGCAGTGCTAGTACTAGCGGGGGGGCAGATACGCAGTATTTT
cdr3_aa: CSASTSGGADTQYF

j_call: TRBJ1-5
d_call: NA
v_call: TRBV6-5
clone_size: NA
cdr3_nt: TGTGCCAGCAGTTACTCCGAGGGCCGTCAGCCCCAGCATTTT
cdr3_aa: CASSYSEGRQPQHF

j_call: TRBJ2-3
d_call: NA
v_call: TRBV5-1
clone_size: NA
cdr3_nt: TGCGCCAGCAGCTTGGACAGAGACACAGATACGCAGTATTTT
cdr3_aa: CASSLDRDTDTQYF

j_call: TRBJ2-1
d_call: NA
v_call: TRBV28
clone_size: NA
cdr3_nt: TGTGCCAGCAGGCCCTGGGGGACACAGCATTCCCCCTACAATGAGCAGTTCTTC
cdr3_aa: CASRPWGTQHSPYNEQFF

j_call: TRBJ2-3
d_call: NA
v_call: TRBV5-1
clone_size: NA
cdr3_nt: TGCGCCAGCGGTCAACGGGCCCGGGATACGCAGTATTTT
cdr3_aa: CASGQRARDTQYF

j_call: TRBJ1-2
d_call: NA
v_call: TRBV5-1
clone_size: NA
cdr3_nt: TGCGCCAGCAGCTTGGAGACCGGCTTCTATGGCTACACCTTC
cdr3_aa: CASSLETGFYGYTF

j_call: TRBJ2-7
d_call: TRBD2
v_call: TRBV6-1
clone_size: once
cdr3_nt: TGTGCCAGCAGTGATAGCGGGAGTTCGTCCGACGAGCAGTACTTC
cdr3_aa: CASSDSGSSSDEQYF

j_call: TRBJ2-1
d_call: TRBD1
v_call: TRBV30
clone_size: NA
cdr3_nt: TGTGCCTGGAACACCGGGACAGCCTACAATGAGCAGTTCTTC
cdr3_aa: CAWNTGTAYNEQFF

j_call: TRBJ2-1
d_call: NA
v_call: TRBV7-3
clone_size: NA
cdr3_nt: TGTGCCAGCAGCTTAGGCGCGACTCACTACAATGAGCAGTTCTTC
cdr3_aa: CASSLGATHYNEQFF

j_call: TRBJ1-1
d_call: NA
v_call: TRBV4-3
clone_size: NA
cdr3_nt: TGCGCCAGCAGCCAAGTTTTGGGGTCCCACCCAACTGAAGCTTTCTTT
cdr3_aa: CASSQVLGSHPTEAFF

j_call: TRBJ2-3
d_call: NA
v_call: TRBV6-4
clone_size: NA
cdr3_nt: TGTGCCAGCTCCGCCCGGGGAATAGGCACAGATACGCAGTATTTT
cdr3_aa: CASSARGIGTDTQYF

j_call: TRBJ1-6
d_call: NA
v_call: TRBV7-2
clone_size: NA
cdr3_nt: TGTGCCAGCAGGTTCCAGGGAGGGAATTCACCCCTCCACTTT
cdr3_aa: CASRFQGGNSPLHF

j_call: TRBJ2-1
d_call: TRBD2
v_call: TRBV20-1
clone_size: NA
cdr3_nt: TGCAGTGCTAGGGAGGGGCGGGGGGTTTACAATGAGCAGTTCTTC
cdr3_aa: CSAREGRGVYNEQFF

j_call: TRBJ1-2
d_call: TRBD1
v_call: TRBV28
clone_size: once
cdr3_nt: TGTGCCAGCAGTTTCGGGACAGGGGCTTATGGCTACACCTTC
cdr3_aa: CASSFGTGAYGYTF

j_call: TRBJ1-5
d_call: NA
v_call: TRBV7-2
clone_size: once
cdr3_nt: TGTGCCAGCAGCTTAGTACTGGGCAACAATCAGCCCCAGCATTTT
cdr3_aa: CASSLVLGNNQPQHF

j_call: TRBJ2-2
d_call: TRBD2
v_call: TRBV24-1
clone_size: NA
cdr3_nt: TGTGCCACCAGTGATCCCTCTAGCGGGAGGGGGAGCACCGGGGAGCTGTTTTTT
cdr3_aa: CATSDPSSGRGSTGELFF

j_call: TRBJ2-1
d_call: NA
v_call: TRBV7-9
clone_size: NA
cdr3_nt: TGTGCCATCACCCCCCGGGGGAGCCACAATGAGCAGTTCTTC
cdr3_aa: CAITPRGSHNEQFF

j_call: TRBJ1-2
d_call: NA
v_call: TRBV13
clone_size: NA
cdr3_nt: TGTGCCAGCAGCTCCTCAGGGGTGAGAGGTGGCTACACCTTC
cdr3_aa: CASSSSGVRGGYTF